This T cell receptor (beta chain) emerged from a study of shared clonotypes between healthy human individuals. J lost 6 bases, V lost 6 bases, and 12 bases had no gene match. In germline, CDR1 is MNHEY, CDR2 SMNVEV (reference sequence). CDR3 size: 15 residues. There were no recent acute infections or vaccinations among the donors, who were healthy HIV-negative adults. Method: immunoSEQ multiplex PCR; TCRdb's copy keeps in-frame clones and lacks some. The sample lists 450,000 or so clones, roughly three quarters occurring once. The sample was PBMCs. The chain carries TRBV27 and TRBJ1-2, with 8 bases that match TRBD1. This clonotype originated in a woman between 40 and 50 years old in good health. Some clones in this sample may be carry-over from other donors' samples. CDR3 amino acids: CASRSHRQGINGYTF. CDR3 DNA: TGTGCCAGCAGATCCCATCGACAGGGGATAAATGGCTACACCTTC.